The 31 T cell receptor beta chains below come from one sample, sequenced in a study of regulatory and conventional T cells in RAG deficiency (dated by TCRdb to 2016 to 2017). The library was generated by the immunoSEQ multiplex PCR assay. This is the immuneACCESS table as TCRdb keeps it, with only in-frame sequences that have V and J called. A part of the clones is gone; compared with another copy, unresolved V genes explain less than half, and the rest is unexplained. The sample table holds about 30,000 clones, of which around 89% were seen once. The ten largest account for approximately 5.1% of the sample. The same sample was also used in a study of regulatory T cells. The other study reports the following: The multiplex PCR used 52 forward TRBV primers and 13 reverse TRBJ primers, with assay-based and computational corrections for amplification bias.

The sequenced material came from CD8+ T cells sorted from blood. These receptors were taken from a human donor in good health.

A single count supports this clone. This sequence joins TRBV5-1 and TRBJ1-4; no definite D call. CDR1 is SGHRS and CDR2 is YFSETQ in the germline V gene. CDR3 length: 16 residues. V shed 0 bases and J shed 10 bases, with 19 bases lying between them. The chain's CDR3 is CASSLELEGKLGKLFF. CDR3 in DNA: TGCGCCAGCAGCTTGGAGTTGGAGGGTAAACTAGGAAAACTGTTTTTT.

The DNA of the CDR3 is TGTGCCAGTAAGCCGGGAGAGTCCTACGAGCAGTACTTC. This codes for CASKPGESYEQYF. The rearrangement joins TRBV19 to TRBJ2-7; D is possibly TRBD2 (6 bases). Trimming took 7 bases from V and 1 from J, leaving 11 bases between them. The germline CDR1 and CDR2 sequences are LNHDA and SQIVND (reference sequence). CDR3 length: 13 residues.

The chain links TRBV4-2 to TRBJ2-2; no clear D gene. V lost 3 bases to trimming and J lost 4 bases, with 3 bases between them. This CDR3 comprises 12 residues. Germline lookup yields CDR1 LGHNA and CDR2 YNFKEQ. CDR3 residues: CASSHLTGELFF. The CDR3 region has the DNA TGTGCCAGCAGCCACCTCACCGGGGAGCTGTTTTTT.

For the CDR3, the DNA is TGTGCCTTCTCCCCAGGGAAGGCTAGCTCCTACGAGCAGTACTTC. This gives the protein CAFSPGKASSYEQYF. The gene calls are TRBV30 and TRBJ2-7; possibly TRBD1 for D (5 bases). This CDR3 contains 15 residues. V gave up 7 bases and J gave up 0 bases, with 19 bases separating them. Germline lookup yields CDR1 GTSNPN and CDR2 SVGIG (reference sequence).

The rearrangement joins TRBV6-5 to TRBJ2-7; 9 nucleotides agree with TRBD2. The V and J ends lost 5 bases and 4 bases, in that order; junction bases with no gene match: 6. This CDR3 comprises 14 residues. The germline V gene has CDR1 MNHEY and CDR2 SVGAGI. The CDR3 DNA sequence: TGTGCCAGCAGTCCCGAGCGGGGGGCTTACGAGCAGTACTTC. As protein: CASSPERGAYEQYF.

This chain links TRBV2 with TRBJ2-1; the D gene could be TRBD1 or TRBD2 (5 bases each). Germline lookup yields CDR1 SNHLY and CDR2 FYNNEI. The CDR3 sequence is 13 residues long. The V end lost 10 bases, the J end lost 7 bases, and 17 bases lay between the germline ends. The CDR3 coding sequence is TGTGCCACCGAACCGGGGACCCTAAATGAGCAGTTCTTC. This codes for CATEPGTLNEQFF.

For this clone: One junction end disagrees with the germline gene, perhaps due to a read error. The chain employs TRBV9 and TRBJ2-3, with D unclear. Germline V gene sequence: CDR1 SGDLS, CDR2 YYNGEE. CDR3 size: 13 residues. In DNA form, the CDR3 reads TGTGCCAGCGGCGTGATAACCAGAGATACGCAGTATTTT. Protein sequence: CASGVITRDTQYF. The entire variable domain, with the rest obtained from reference TRBV9 and TRBJ2-3, is as follows: DSGVTQTPKHLITATGQRVTLRCSPRSGDLSVYWYQQSLDQGLQFLIQYYNGEERAKGNILERFSAQQFPDLHSELNLSSLELGDSALYFCASGVITRDTQYFGPGTRLTVL.

This clone has just one count. The V call is TRBV5-5, the J call TRBJ1-5; no reliable D call. Germline V gene sequence: CDR1 SGHKS, CDR2 YYEKEE (reference sequence). CDR3 length: 15 residues. V gave up 0 bases and J gave up 1 base, with 8 bases separating them. The CDR3 region is CASSLEGRSNQPQHF. CDR3 nucleotide sequence: TGTGCCAGCAGCTTGGAGGGAAGGAGCAATCAGCCCCAGCATTTT.

This clone was detected once. This chain connects TRBV6-4 to TRBJ1-5, with D hard to call. The CDR3 is 13 residues long. Germline CDR1 reads MRHNA; CDR2 reads SNTAGT. The V and J ends lost 2 bases and 4 bases respectively, with 6 bases between them. In DNA form, the CDR3 reads TGTGCCAGCAGTGACGGTTTGAATCAGCCCCAGCATTTT. This gives the protein CASSDGLNQPQHF.

This clone was seen a single time. The gene calls are TRBV5-4 and TRBJ1-1; TRBD1 might be the D (6 bases). There are 18 residues in the CDR3. Germline CDR1 SGHNT, CDR2 YYREEE (reference sequence). V dropped 0 bases and J dropped 0 bases, with 18 bases sitting between them. The CDR3 loop is CASSLARGAGIVNTEAFF. DNA of the CDR3: TGTGCCAGCAGCTTGGCCAGGGGCGCAGGAATTGTGAACACTGAAGCTTTCTTT.

V is TRBV6-4 and J is TRBJ1-5; TRBD1 aligns across 7 bases. The CDR3 sequence is 18 residues long. Trimming took 6 bases from V and 3 from J; bases not matched to a gene: 17. Germline CDR1 MRHNA, CDR2 SNTAGT. The CDR3 bases are TGTGCCAGCAGAAAGGGGACAGCAGCCGACAAGTACAATCAGCCCCAGCATTTT. Translation gives CASRKGTAADKYNQPQHF.

The V call is TRBV4-1, the J call TRBJ1-1; no clear D gene. The V end was cut by 0 bases, the J end by 1 base, with 3 bases between. The CDR3 is made up of 13 amino acids. Germline CDR1 MGHRA, CDR2 YSYEKL. CDR3 coding DNA: TGCGCCAGCAGCCAAGATGAGAACACTGAAGCTTTCTTT. Translating it yields CASSQDENTEAFF.

The chain uses TRBV19 and TRBJ1-2; 11 bases match TRBD1. The germline V gene has CDR1 LNHDA and CDR2 SQIVND (reference sequence). Losses at the gene ends were 4 bases for V and 7 bases for J; bases not matched to a gene: 5. The CDR3 totals 14 residues. The CDR3 DNA is TGTGCCAGTAGTAGGACAGGGGGCGTTGGTGGCTACACCTTC. Its translation is CASSRTGGVGGYTF. The full variable domain, in which reference TRBV19 and TRBJ1-2 provide the parts outside the CDR3, is DGGITQSPKYLFRKEGQNVTLSCEQNLNHDAMYWYRQDPGQGLRLIYYSQIVNDFQKGDIAEGYSVSREKKESFPLTVTSAQKNPTAFYLCASSRTGGVGGYTFGSGTRLTVV.

This clone was counted between two and nine times. The genes are TRBV11-3 and TRBJ2-1, with 8 bases fitting TRBD2. V was clipped by 2 bases and J by 1 base; unmatched bases: 1. CDR3 length: 15 residues. Per germline, CDR1 SGHNT and CDR2 YENEEA. CDR3 loop: CASSLRGGSYNEQFF. The CDR3 DNA follows: TGTGCCAGCAGCTTACGGGGGGGGTCCTACAATGAGCAGTTCTTC. Complete variable domain (other parts from reference TRBV11-3 and TRBJ2-1): EAGVVQSPRYKIIEKKQPVAFWCNPISGHNTLYWYLQNLGQGPELLIRYENEEAVDDSQLPKDRFSAERLKGVDSTLKIQPAELGDSAVYLCASSLRGGSYNEQFFGPGTRLTVL.

Points on this clone: This CDR3 is also generated by other DNA sequences in the sample. The chain links TRBV27 to TRBJ2-1; TRBD2 is a possible D gene (7 bases). This CDR3 is built from 17 residues. Germline assignment: CDR1 MNHEY and CDR2 SMNVEV (reference sequence). Trimming took 6 bases from V and 7 from J, leaving 25 bases between them. CDR3 in amino acids: CASRGAEGGILLNEQFF. The CDR3 DNA is TGTGCCAGCAGGGGGGCCGAGGGGGGGATCCTTCTGAATGAGCAGTTCTTC.

The V gene is TRBV6-6, the J gene TRBJ1-2; possibly TRBD1 for D (6 bases). Looked up from germline, CDR1 is MNHNY and CDR2 is SVGAGI (reference sequence). The CDR3 length is 14 residues. Trimming shortened V by 5 bases and J by 8 bases, and 18 bases separated the two germline ends. The CDR3, as DNA: TGTGCCAGCAGTGACGCTTACAGGGTCTTGGGCTACACCTTC. Amino acid sequence: CASSDAYRVLGYTF.

The V gene is TRBV4-2, the J gene TRBJ2-1; D is perhaps TRBD1 or TRBD2 (5 bases each). Germline-derived CDR1 and CDR2 are LGHNA and YNFKEQ. This CDR3 is 16 amino acids long. Deletions cut 0 bases from V and 2 bases from J, with 11 bases between. The CDR3: CASSQESGPPYNEQFF. As DNA, the CDR3 is TGTGCCAGCAGCCAAGAGTCGGGGCCTCCCTACAATGAGCAGTTCTTC.

V gene TRBV6-1 combines with J gene TRBJ2-7; D possibly corresponds to TRBD2 (6 bases). This CDR3 is 15 amino acids long. Trimming cost V 4 bases and J 3 bases, with 16 bases left between them. Germline V lookup: CDR1 MNHNS, CDR2 SASEGT. The CDR3 loop is CASSAAEGLYYEQYF. The CDR3 DNA reads TGTGCCAGCAGTGCCGCGGAGGGCCTTTACTACGAGCAGTACTTC.

The chain carries TRBV28 and TRBJ2-3, with 9 bases matching TRBD1. J lost 2 bases, V lost 5 bases, and 8 bases had no gene match. The CDR3 extends over 16 amino acids. In germline, CDR1 is MDHEN, CDR2 SYDVKM. Written as DNA, the CDR3 is TGTGCCAGCAGTGGGGACAGGGCAACCGTCACAGATACGCAGTATTTT. It translates to CASSGDRATVTDTQYF. Variable domain in full (rest from reference TRBV28 and TRBJ2-3): DVKVTQSSRYLVKRTGEKVFLECVQDMDHENMFWYRQDPGLGLRLIYFSYDVKMKEKGDIPEGYSVSREKKERFSLILESASTNQTSMYLCASSGDRATVTDTQYFGPGTRLTVL.

The rearrangement uses TRBV7-8 and TRBJ2-5; 9 nucleotides match TRBD1. V lost 5 bases, J lost 3 bases, and 7 bases stayed unmatched. This CDR3 contains 15 residues. Per germline, CDR1 SGHVS and CDR2 FQNEAQ. CDR3 protein: CASSPRDRVEETQYF. As DNA, the CDR3 is TGTGCCAGCAGCCCCCGGGACAGGGTTGAAGAGACCCAGTACTTC.

The chain uses TRBV7-6 and TRBJ2-1; D not certain. Trimming took 4 bases from V and 5 from J, leaving 12 bases between them. The CDR3 loop spans 14 amino acids. Per the germline V gene, CDR1 is SGHVS and CDR2 is FNYEAQ. The CDR3 reads CASSSLHTDNEQFF. The CDR3 nucleotides read TGTGCCAGCAGCTCACTTCACACCGACAATGAGCAGTTCTTC. The full variable domain, its missing parts supplied by reference TRBV7-6 and TRBJ2-1, is GAGVSQSPRYKVTKRGQDVALRCDPISGHVSLYWYRQALGQGPEFLTYFNYEAQQDKSGLPNDRFSAERPEGSISTLTIQRTEQRDSAMYRCASSSLHTDNEQFFGPGTRLTVL.

V usage is TRBV7-9 and J usage is TRBJ1-4; possible D gene TRBD1, 6 bases. The CDR3 is 17 amino acids. Germline assignment: CDR1 SEHNR and CDR2 FQNEAQ (reference sequence). Trimming pared 5 bases from V and 3 bases from J, leaving 19 bases between. In DNA, the CDR3 is TGTGCCAGCAGCCCCATGGGGGGGGCACGTTCTAATGAAAAACTGTTTTTT. It specifies CASSPMGGARSNEKLFF.

The gene calls are TRBV7-9 and TRBJ1-2, with unresolved D. Germline V gene data show CDR1 as SEHNR and CDR2 as FQNEAQ (reference sequence). The CDR3 spans 13 residues. Trimming pared 6 bases from V and 8 bases from J, leaving 16 bases between. The CDR3 region is CASSDRSGRGYTF. In DNA form, the CDR3 reads TGTGCCAGCAGTGACCGGTCCGGAAGGGGCTACACCTTC.

The chain has TRBV13 and TRBJ2-1; D unresolved. Germline V CDR1 and CDR2: PRHDT, FYEKMQ (reference sequence). With 4 bases removed from V and 3 bases from J, the gap between germline ends came to 19 bases. CDR3 length equals 17 residues. In nucleotides, the CDR3 is TGTGCCAGCAGCTCGGCCCCTGGGTGGGGAAACTACAATGAGCAGTTCTTC. Amino acid sequence: CASSSAPGWGNYNEQFF.

The V call is TRBV5-6, the J call TRBJ2-1; 8 bases line up with TRBD2. V shed 2 bases and J 9 bases; nucleotides not matched to a gene: 7. Germline values: CDR1 SGHDT, CDR2 YYEEEE. The CDR3 length is 14 residues. For the CDR3, the DNA is TGTGCCAGCAGCTTATCGGGAGGGCCAGGTGAGCAGTTCTTC. Residues: CASSLSGGPGEQFF. The entire variable domain, with the rest obtained from reference TRBV5-6 and TRBJ2-1, is as follows: DAGVTQSPTHLIKTRGQQVTLRCSPKSGHDTVSWYQQALGQGPQFIFQYYEEEERQRGNFPDRFSGHQFPNYSSELNVNALLLGDSALYLCASSLSGGPGEQFFGPGTRLTVL.

In this sample, this clone turned up a few times. The chain uses TRBV21-1 and TRBJ1-3. TRBV21-1 is termed a pseudogene. The CDR3 runs 10 residues. The CDR3 region is CASFVYTIYF. The CDR3 region has the DNA TGTGCCTCCTTCGTATACACCATATATTTT.

This chain connects TRBV4-2 to TRBJ2-7, with unresolved D. The CDR3 contains 16 residues. CDR1 LGHNA and CDR2 YNFKEQ come from the germline V gene. Trimming stripped 2 bases from V and 4 bases from J, with 18 bases between. The CDR3 loop reads CASSQHPPQLFYEQYF. The CDR3 coding sequence is TGTGCCAGCAGCCAACACCCTCCGCAGTTATTTTACGAGCAGTACTTC.

The chain combines TRBV19 with TRBJ2-2; D uncertain. CDR1 and CDR2 from the germline V gene are LNHDA and SQIVND (reference sequence). V dropped 3 bases and J dropped 0 bases, with 5 bases sitting between them. The CDR3 is made up of 14 amino acids. The CDR3 spells CASSIGANTGELFF. The CDR3 bases are TGTGCCAGTAGTATCGGCGCGAACACCGGGGAGCTGTTTTTT.

The CDR3 nucleotides read TGTGCCAGCAGCTTCCCCGGGACTAGCGGGAGCTCCTACAATGAGCAGTTCTTC. Protein: CASSFPGTSGSSYNEQFF. V gene TRBV2 combines with J gene TRBJ2-1; TRBD2 agrees at 14 bases. V dropped 6 bases and J dropped 0; count of bases not matched to a gene: 7. From germline, CDR1 is SNHLY and CDR2 FYNNEI. CDR3 size: 18 residues.

This chain uses TRBV4-2 with TRBJ2-7, with TRBD1 matching 7 bases. Germline CDR1 is LGHNA and CDR2 is YNFKEQ. The CDR3 covers 16 residues. Unmatched junction bases numbered 10, after V lost 0 bases and J lost 5 bases. CDR3 DNA sequence: TGTGCCAGCAGCCAAGAAAGGCACAGGGGATACGACGAGCAGTACTTC. Protein sequence: CASSQERHRGYDEQYF.

This clone appeared a few times. The gene calls are TRBV7-1 and TRBJ1-1; weak D call: TRBD1 (6 bases). TRBV7-1 is an ORF, with its function uncertain. This CDR3 is built from 14 residues. V was clipped by 9 bases and J by 0 bases, with 14 bases between them. The CDR3 sequence is CARSRGSLNTEAFF. The CDR3 nucleotides read TGTGCCAGAAGCAGGGGTTCGCTGAACACTGAAGCTTTCTTT.